The 5 T cell receptor beta chains reported below all come from one sample, sequenced in a study of blood T cell repertoires in COVID-19. TCRdb's table, derived via immunoSEQ multiplex PCR, lists solely in-frame clones and lacks some. The profile shows about 100,000 clones, around 86% of them singletons. Sequenced sample: peripheral blood. The source of these receptors is a man aged 50-60 years with active or convalescent COVID-19.

The chain joins TRBV6-5 to TRBJ2-3; D may be TRBD2 (6 bases). The germline CDR1 and CDR2 sequences are MNHEY and SVGAGI. Trimming cost V 10 bases and J 4 bases, with 15 bases left between them. The CDR3 consists of 13 residues. The DNA for the CDR3 is TGTGCCACCGGCCTATGGGGGGCAGATACGCAGTATTTT. Protein sequence: CATGLWGADTQYF.

The rearrangement links TRBV5-1 to TRBJ1-1, with TRBD1 matching over 9 bases. The V gene end was trimmed by 0 bases and the J gene end by 4 bases; junction bases not matched to a gene: 4. CDR1 SGHRS and CDR2 YFSETQ come from the germline V gene. This CDR3 is 15 amino acids long. The CDR3 DNA reads TGCGCCAGCAGCTTGGAGACAGGGGGTGGCACTGAAGCTTTCTTT. Residues: CASSLETGGGTEAFF.

The chain has TRBV5-6 and TRBJ2-1; D remains ambiguous. With 7 bases removed from V and 2 bases from J, the gap between germline ends came to 4 bases. The CDR3 consists of 11 residues. Germline V lookup: CDR1 SGHDT, CDR2 YYEEEE. The CDR3 is CASHTYNEQFF. The CDR3 DNA reads as TGTGCCAGCCACACCTACAATGAGCAGTTCTTC.

This clone was seen a single time. J is TRBJ1-2 and V is TRBV27, with D perhaps matching TRBD1 (6 bases). Germline loops: CDR1 MNHEY, CDR2 SMNVEV (reference sequence). This CDR3 contains 13 residues. Trimming removed 4 bases from V and 2 bases from J, with 8 bases in between. The CDR3 is CASSYRVNYGYTF. CDR3 bases: TGTGCCAGCAGTTACAGGGTCAACTATGGCTACACCTTC.

The chain employs TRBV19 and TRBJ2-3, with D tentatively TRBD2 (5 bases). The germline V and J ends were trimmed by 1 base and 6 bases, with 5 bases remaining between them. The CDR3 is 12 residues long. Per the germline V gene, CDR1 is LNHDA and CDR2 is SQIVND (reference sequence). The CDR3 spells CASSIGGDTQYF. The CDR3 DNA sequence: TGTGCCAGTAGTATAGGAGGGGATACGCAGTATTTT.